This TCR beta chain was found in a study of CD8 T cells in Susac syndrome. RNA amounts of about 0.5 to 1 ug underwent reverse transcription with random hexamers. Across 54 Vbeta and 13 Jbeta, TCR beta CDR3 was amplified with immunoSEQ multiplex PCR. TCRdb itself ran the immunoSEQ multiplex PCR reads through MiXCR, one entry per CDR3 protein. There are tens of thousands of distinct CDR3 sequences in the sample; 90% to 95% occur only once, and around 0.33% lies in the top ten. The Susac syndrome patients fit the recently defined diagnostic criteria for definite or probable disease. CDR1 GTSNPN and CDR2 SVGIG come from the germline V gene (reference sequence). Trimming pared 8 bases from V and 1 base from J, leaving 17 bases between. This CDR3 is built from 15 residues.

Sequenced: CD4+ T cells from PBMCs. This clonotype was obtained from a human donor with Susac syndrome. This chain connects TRBV30 to TRBJ2-2; D possibly corresponds to TRBD2 (6 bases). CDR3 nucleotides: TGTGCCCCCCGAGAGGGGCGGGAGAACACCGGGGAGCTGTTTTTT. Protein product: CAPREGRENTGELFF.